One and the same sample provided the 21 T cell receptor beta chains below, sequenced in a study of T cell changes during pregnancy in multiple sclerosis. Method: immunoSEQ multiplex PCR; TCRdb's copy keeps in-frame clones and lacks some. The data show over 90,000 clones, approximately 90% seen once. The input for sequencing was peripheral blood, taken after pregnancy. The source is a female donor with multiple sclerosis, enrolled in a pregnancy study.

V is TRBV5-1 and J is TRBJ2-1, with D maybe TRBD2 (6 bases). With 2 bases removed from V and 3 bases from J, the gap between germline ends came to 9 bases. The CDR3 consists of 14 residues. In germline, CDR1 is SGHRS, CDR2 YFSETQ. The CDR3 coding sequence is TGCGCCAGCAGCTTCCCCGGGAGCTACAATGAGCAGTTCTTC. Translating gives CASSFPGSYNEQFF.

This rearrangement joins TRBV7-9 to TRBJ2-7, with a possible D match to TRBD2 (7 bases). This CDR3 has 18 residues. The germline V gene encodes CDR1 SEHNR and CDR2 FQNEAQ (reference sequence). Trimming removed 4 bases from V and 2 bases from J, with 24 bases in between. This CDR3 reads CASSSQGGGQALPYEQYF. For the CDR3, the DNA is TGTGCCAGCAGCTCCCAAGGGGGGGGGCAAGCCTTACCCTACGAGCAGTACTTC.

This chain uses TRBV7-2 with TRBJ1-5, with D perhaps TRBD1 (6 bases). The germline CDR1 and CDR2 sequences are SGHTA and FQGNSA. CDR3 length: 15 residues. The V gene lost 5 bases and the J gene lost 7 bases, with 18 bases spanning the gap. The CDR3 protein is CASSVRTGLGQPQHF. The DNA of the CDR3 is TGTGCCAGCAGCGTAAGAACAGGGCTGGGACAGCCCCAGCATTTT.

The gene calls are TRBV7-3 and TRBJ2-7; 8 positions agree with TRBD2. V shed 2 bases, J shed 4 bases, and the junction held 4 bases outside the gene matches. Germline-derived CDR1 and CDR2 are SGHTA and FQGTGA. The CDR3 is made up of 14 amino acids. CDR3 sequence reads: CASSLGGGPYEQYF. The DNA of the CDR3 is TGTGCCAGCAGCTTAGGCGGGGGGCCGTACGAGCAGTACTTC. Complete variable domain (other parts from reference TRBV7-3 and TRBJ2-7): GAGVSQTPSNKVTEKGKYVELRCDPISGHTALYWYRQSLGQGPEFLIYFQGTGAADDSGLPNDRFFAVRPEGSVSTLKIQRTERGDSAVYLCASSLGGGPYEQYFGPGTRLTVT.

This clone came up once. The V call is TRBV15, the J call TRBJ1-2; 10 nucleotides align to TRBD1. CDR1 and CDR2 from the germline V gene are LNHNV and YYDKDF (reference sequence). The ends lost 3 bases at V and 7 bases at J; junction bases unmatched: 8. The CDR3 length is 15 residues. The CDR3, as DNA: TGTGCCACCAGCAGGGGCTTTGGGACAGGGGTTGGCTACACCTTC. Translating it yields CATSRGFGTGVGYTF.

The chain couples TRBV19 to TRBJ2-3, with TRBD2 identical over 9 bases. This CDR3 has 18 amino acids. Germline V CDR1 and CDR2: LNHDA, SQIVND (reference sequence). V shed 4 bases and J 2 bases; nucleotides not matched to a gene: 13. Here the CDR3 DNA reads TGTGCCAGTAGTACCACTCTAGCGGGGCTACCTCCCACAGATACGCAGTATTTT. It translates to CASSTTLAGLPPTDTQYF. The complete variable domain, with remaining parts taken from reference TRBV19 and TRBJ2-3, reads DGGITQSPKYLFRKEGQNVTLSCEQNLNHDAMYWYRQDPGQGLRLIYYSQIVNDFQKGDIAEGYSVSREKKESFPLTVTSAQKNPTAFYLCASSTTLAGLPPTDTQYFGPGTRLTVL.

The chain uses TRBV28 and TRBJ1-1; D perhaps matches TRBD1 (5 bases). The ends were cut back, 2 bases at V and 12 bases at J, with 16 bases in the middle. Germline assignment: CDR1 MDHEN and CDR2 SYDVKM. This CDR3 region has 13 residues. CDR3 in amino acids: CASSLDRQGGTFF. CDR3 bases: TGTGCCAGCAGTTTAGATAGGCAGGGAGGGACTTTCTTT.

The chain links TRBV10-1 to TRBJ2-3; 10 bases line up with TRBD2. The ends lost 3 bases at V and 2 bases at J; junction bases unmatched: 2. The germline gives CDR1 WNHNN, CDR2 SYGVQD (reference sequence). The CDR3 runs to 15 residues. Here the CDR3 DNA reads TGCGCCAGCAGTGATAGCGGGAGGTCCACAGATACGCAGTATTTT. Residues: CASSDSGRSTDTQYF.

This sequence joins TRBV2 and TRBJ2-7; possible D gene TRBD1, 6 bases. The CDR3 covers 12 residues. The germline CDR1 and CDR2 sequences are SNHLY and FYNNEI. Here the CDR3 reads CANRGGTYEQYF. The CDR3 DNA follows: TGTGCTAACCGAGGGGGAACCTACGAGCAGTACTTC.

The genes are TRBV15 and TRBJ2-5; 7 bases fit TRBD1. The V and J ends lost 5 bases and 5 bases, in that order; junction bases with no gene match: 14. This CDR3 spans 16 amino acids. Germline V gene data show CDR1 as LNHNV and CDR2 as YYDKDF (reference sequence). CDR3 DNA: TGTGCCACCAGCTTTGCGACAGGGAGCGGTCAGGAGACCCAGTACTTC. Protein: CATSFATGSGQETQYF.

The V call is TRBV7-2, the J call TRBJ2-5; 8 bases line up with TRBD1. CDR1 is SGHTA, CDR2 FQGNSA, per germline. This CDR3 contains 16 residues. J lost 5 bases, V lost 5 bases, and 13 bases had no gene match. The CDR3 protein is CASSLSSGQGEETQYF. The CDR3, as DNA: TGTGCCAGCAGCCTCTCCAGTGGACAGGGAGAGGAGACCCAGTACTTC.

V and J are TRBV7-2 and TRBJ1-1, with D uncertain. The CDR3 has 14 amino acids. CDR1 and CDR2 (germline): SGHTA, FQGNSA. With 3 bases removed from V and 3 bases from J, the gap between germline ends came to 11 bases. CDR3 coding DNA: TGTGCCAGCAGCTTTAGATCGGAGTACACTGAAGCTTTCTTT. It specifies CASSFRSEYTEAFF.

The rearrangement links TRBV2 to TRBJ2-3; no firm D call. The CDR3 runs to 13 residues. V shed 6 bases and J shed 1 base, with 8 bases lying between them. Germline V gives CDR1 SNHLY, CDR2 FYNNEI. For the CDR3, the DNA is TGTGCCAGCAGGGCAGGTGGCACAGATACGCAGTATTTT. It translates to CASRAGGTDTQYF.

The V gene is TRBV19, the J gene TRBJ1-2, with D uncertain. Germline V gene data show CDR1 as LNHDA and CDR2 as SQIVND (reference sequence). Trimming pared 6 bases from V and 8 bases from J, leaving 16 bases between. This CDR3 spans 13 amino acids. DNA for the CDR3: TGTGCCAGTAGGGGTCGTGAGGTTGACGGCTACACCTTC. Its translation is CASRGREVDGYTF. Filled out from reference TRBV19 and TRBJ1-2, the complete variable domain reads DGGITQSPKYLFRKEGQNVTLSCEQNLNHDAMYWYRQDPGQGLRLIYYSQIVNDFQKGDIAEGYSVSREKKESFPLTVTSAQKNPTAFYLCASRGREVDGYTFGSGTRLTVV.

This chain joins TRBV27 and TRBJ2-7; D is unclear. CDR3 length: 13 residues. Looked up from germline, CDR1 is MNHEY and CDR2 is SMNVEV (reference sequence). Trimming stripped 8 bases from V and 4 bases from J, with 15 bases between. The chain's CDR3 is CASGGRDGYEQYF. Written as DNA, the CDR3 is TGTGCCAGCGGCGGCCGTGATGGATACGAGCAGTACTTC.

This clone was seen once. This chain connects TRBV2 to TRBJ1-2; 7 nucleotides line up with TRBD1. There are 13 residues in the CDR3. The germline V gene encodes CDR1 SNHLY and CDR2 FYNNEI. The V and J ends lost 4 bases and 7 bases, in that order; junction bases with no gene match: 6. The CDR3 DNA follows: TGTGCCAGCAGTGCGGGGACAGAGCCTGGCTACACCTTC. Protein sequence: CASSAGTEPGYTF.

The chain links TRBV7-9 to TRBJ1-4, with 9 bases lining up with TRBD1. The V and J ends lost 3 bases and 8 bases, in that order; junction bases with no gene match: 4. Germline loops: CDR1 SEHNR, CDR2 FQNEAQ (reference sequence). The CDR3 spans 14 residues. CDR3 coding DNA: TGTGCCAGCAGCTTCGGGACAGGGATGGAAAAACTGTTTTTT. It yields the protein CASSFGTGMEKLFF.

The chain combines TRBV7-9 with TRBJ2-3, with D perhaps matching TRBD2 (5 bases). This CDR3 comprises 14 residues. Germline lookup yields CDR1 SEHNR and CDR2 FQNEAQ (reference sequence). Trimming left V 1 base short and J 6 bases short, with 11 bases between. The CDR3 sequence: CASSLGTPPDTQYF. The CDR3 DNA reads TGTGCCAGCAGCTTAGGGACTCCACCCGATACGCAGTATTTT.

V is TRBV7-8 and J is TRBJ1-3; D ambiguous. This CDR3 region has 15 residues. Germline CDR1 reads SGHVS; CDR2 reads FQNEAQ. Deletions cut 9 bases from V and 8 bases from J, with 23 bases between. The CDR3 spells CASSLVAKSRDTIYF. CDR3 nucleotide sequence: TGTGCCAGTTCCCTAGTGGCAAAGTCCAGAGACACCATATATTTT.

V and J are TRBV10-3 and TRBJ2-1; D is ambiguous. The CDR3 sequence is 14 residues long. Germline lookup yields CDR1 ENHRY and CDR2 SYGVKD. The V end was cut by 7 bases, the J end by 9 bases, with 19 bases between. The CDR3 is CAIKMTLGRSEQFF. The CDR3 DNA sequence: TGTGCCATCAAGATGACCTTGGGCCGTAGTGAGCAGTTCTTC.

The chain employs TRBV7-3 and TRBJ2-1; D not resolved. CDR3 length: 15 residues. CDR1 and CDR2 from the germline V gene are SGHTA and FQGTGA. The V gene lost 0 bases and the J gene lost 10 bases, with 16 bases spanning the gap. The CDR3 reads CASSLTNSASGEQFF. In nucleotides, the CDR3 is TGTGCCAGCAGCTTAACAAATTCAGCTAGTGGAGAGCAGTTCTTC.